Listed below are T cell receptor beta chains from one sample, sequenced in a study of PD-1 blockade in classical Hodgkin lymphoma. The data were produced by immunoSEQ multiplex PCR, yet TCRdb's version contains in-frame clones alone and is incomplete. The sample carries more than 15,000 clones, around 90% recorded once. Material: peripheral blood mononuclear cells (PBMCs). The receptors were sampled from a human donor with classical Hodgkin lymphoma. The CDR3 runs from the conserved cysteine through the conserved F or W. A D gene is named only where the DNA matches it firmly. A row's size may be missing; if present it is once, few, many or a size class.

v_gene,abundance,j_gene,d_gene,CDR3aa,CDR3nt
TRBV7-2,NA,TRBJ2-2,NA,CASSRGYTGELFF,TGTGCCAGCAGCCGGGGGTACACCGGGGAGCTGTTTTTT
TRBV5-6,NA,TRBJ2-3,NA,CASSLVGRDTQYF,TGTGCCAGCAGCTTGGTGGGGCGAGATACGCAGTATTTT
TRBV19,NA,TRBJ1-5,TRBD1,CASSGDRATKPQHF,TGTGCCAGTAGTGGGGACAGGGCAACCAAGCCCCAGCATTTT
TRBV2,NA,TRBJ2-1,NA,CANFPRGLNNEQFF,TGTGCCAACTTCCCTCGGGGACTCAACAATGAGCAGTTCTTC
TRBV10-3,NA,TRBJ2-3,TRBD1,CACGTGNTDTQYF,TGTGCCTGCGGGACAGGGAACACAGATACGCAGTATTTT
TRBV6-1,NA,TRBJ1-2,TRBD1,CASSHRGRSTF,TGTGCCAGCAGCCACAGGGGGCGAAGCACCTTC
TRBV25-1,NA,TRBJ1-1,NA,CASSESTGKGTEAFF,TGTGCCAGCAGTGAATCGACGGGGAAGGGCACTGAAGCTTTCTTT
TRBV30,NA,TRBJ2-4,TRBD2,CAGTSGALAKNIQYF,TGTGCCGGGACTAGCGGAGCCTTAGCCAAAAACATTCAGTACTTC
TRBV28,NA,TRBJ1-4,NA,CASSSPGGASNEKLFF,TGTGCCAGCAGTTCGCCTGGGGGGGCCTCTAATGAAAAACTGTTTTTT
TRBV5-3,NA,TRBJ1-4,NA,CARSLAGGAANEKLFF,TGTGCCAGAAGCTTGGCCGGGGGGGCCGCTAATGAAAAACTGTTTTTT
TRBV7-2,NA,TRBJ2-7,TRBD2,CASSLGTSVRGAEQYF,TGTGCCAGCAGCTTGGGGACTAGCGTGAGGGGTGCGGAGCAGTACTTC
TRBV28,once,TRBJ1-2,TRBD1,CASLPRGTVPVGYTF,TGTGCCAGCCTACCGCGTGGGACAGTGCCTGTGGGCTACACCTTC
TRBV7-2,NA,TRBJ2-7,TRBD2,CASSGGQSSGRADEQYF,TGTGCCAGCAGCGGGGGACAGTCTAGCGGGAGGGCCGACGAGCAGTACTTC
TRBV6-1,NA,TRBJ1-2,TRBD1,CASRPGQGTGGYTF,TGTGCCAGCAGGCCGGGACAGGGGACAGGAGGCTACACCTTC
TRBV27,NA,TRBJ1-1,TRBD1,CASSLVGQGNTEAFF,TGTGCCAGCAGTTTAGTGGGACAGGGGAACACTGAAGCTTTCTTT
TRBV7-9,NA,TRBJ2-1,TRBD2,CASSLAGTSNEQFF,TGTGCCAGCAGCTTAGCGGGGACTAGTAATGAGCAGTTCTTC
TRBV2,NA,TRBJ2-7,NA,CASSASPSYEQYF,TGTGCCAGCAGTGCAAGCCCCTCCTACGAGCAGTACTTC
TRBV28,once,TRBJ1-2,NA,CASSLTGYGYTF,TGTGCCAGCAGTTTAACAGGGTATGGCTACACCTTC
TRBV19,NA,TRBJ2-2,TRBD2,CASRRSGRADWTGELFF,TGTGCCAGTAGGCGGAGCGGGAGGGCCGATTGGACCGGGGAGCTGTTTTTT
TRBV30,NA,TRBJ2-7,TRBD1,CAWSTGGSYEQYF,TGTGCCTGGAGTACAGGGGGTTCCTACGAGCAGTACTTC
TRBV2,NA,TRBJ2-7,NA,CASTSARNSYEQYF,TGTGCCAGCACCTCGGCCAGGAACAGCTACGAGCAGTACTTC
TRBV2,NA,TRBJ2-7,NA,CASNGGEQYF,TGTGCCAGCAACGGGGGCGAGCAGTACTTC
TRBV5-1,NA,TRBJ2-7,TRBD2,CASSLRPGGAYEQYF,TGCGCCAGCAGCTTGCGACCGGGGGGAGCCTACGAGCAGTACTTC
TRBV5-5,NA,TRBJ2-6,NA,CASSSRRFSGANVLTF,TGTGCCAGCAGCTCCCGACGGTTCTCTGGGGCCAACGTCCTGACTTTC
TRBV5-1,NA,TRBJ1-2,TRBD1,CASSYGTGYYGYTF,TGCGCCAGCAGCTACGGGACAGGGTACTATGGCTACACCTTC
TRBV7-2,NA,TRBJ1-5,NA,CASSLAGGGFLSNQPQHF,TGTGCCAGCAGCTTAGCCGGCGGGGGGTTCCTTAGCAATCAGCCCCAGCATTTT
TRBV28,NA,TRBJ1-4,NA,CASSLLQEGEKLFF,TGTGCCAGCAGTTTATTACAGGAAGGTGAAAAACTGTTTTTT
TRBV18,once,TRBJ2-4,NA,CASSPPQGSLVNIQYF,TGTGCCAGCTCACCGCCACAGGGAAGTTTAGTGAACATTCAGTACTTC
TRBV28,NA,TRBJ2-2,TRBD1,CASRNPGQGLAGELFF,TGTGCCAGCAGAAACCCGGGACAGGGTCTGGCCGGGGAGCTGTTTTTT
TRBV7-2,medium-sized,TRBJ2-7,NA,CASSLRDGYEQYF,TGTGCCAGCAGCCTCAGGGATGGCTACGAGCAGTACTTC
TRBV28,NA,TRBJ1-6,NA,CASSSRRINGSPLHF,TGTGCCAGCAGTTCGCGACGGATAAACGGTTCACCCCTCCACTTT
TRBV28,NA,TRBJ2-1,NA,CLVRPQGTQPREFF,TGTCTCGTGCGGCCCCAGGGGACGCAACCTAGGGAGTTCTTC
TRBV6-6,NA,TRBJ1-2,NA,CASSLRDIDYGYTF,TGTGCCAGCAGCCTCCGGGACATTGACTATGGCTACACCTTC